This T cell receptor beta chain was identified during a study of T cell changes during pregnancy in multiple sclerosis. Data came from immunoSEQ multiplex PCR; TCRdb stores just in-frame clones and leaves some out. There are around 34,000 clones in the sample; 90% occur only once, and approximately 0.52% lies in the top ten. Germline lookup yields CDR1 KGHSH and CDR2 LQKENI. The CDR3 is 15 amino acids. Trimming shortened V by 3 bases and J by 0 bases, and 10 bases separated the two germline ends. The chain is built from TRBV18 and TRBJ2-3; weak D call: TRBD2 (5 bases). Material: CD4+ T cells from peripheral blood mononuclear cells, obtained in the second trimester of pregnancy. The source is a female donor with multiple sclerosis, enrolled in a pregnancy study. The CDR3 loop is CASSPIDYSTDTQYF. The DNA of the CDR3 is TGTGCCAGCTCACCCATCGACTACAGCACAGATACGCAGTATTTT.